Listed here are 26 T cell receptor beta chains from one sample, sequenced in a study of PD-1 blockade in mismatch repair-deficient tumors. Libraries were prepared by immunoSEQ multiplex PCR; TCRdb keeps only in-frame clonotypes and omits some of them. Among 56,000 or so clones, more than 75% were seen once, and the ten largest hold 2.5% to 4%. The sample consisted of peripheral blood, taken 4 weeks after starting pembrolizumab. These receptors originate from an adult with mismatch repair-deficient cancer.

This clone was counted once. The identical CDR3 is also encoded by other nucleotide sequences in the sample. The rearrangement links TRBV9 to TRBJ1-1; D gene uncertain. The CDR3 extends over 12 amino acids. Germline-derived CDR1 and CDR2 are SGDLS and YYNGEE. Deletions cut 0 bases from V and 4 bases from J, with 4 bases between. The CDR3 nucleotides read TGTGCCAGCAGCGTAGGTGGCACTGAAGCTTTCTTT. The encoded protein is CASSVGGTEAFF.

This sequence joins TRBV5-4 and TRBJ2-7; D might be TRBD1 or TRBD2, each matching 5 bases. The CDR3 extends over 13 amino acids. V lost 4 bases and J lost 1, with 9 bases in between. Germline assignment: CDR1 SGHNT and CDR2 YYREEE (reference sequence). Written as DNA, the CDR3 is TGTGCCAGCAGCCCTGGGGGTTCCTACGAGCAGTACTTC. Translation gives CASSPGGSYEQYF.

This clone was observed a few times. The CDR3 sequence: CASSPTATGGGNTIYF. The DNA of the CDR3 is TGTGCCAGCTCACCAACGGCGACAGGGGGTGGAAACACCATATATTTT. J is TRBJ1-3 and V is TRBV18, with 9 bases identical to TRBD1. Germline V gives CDR1 KGHSH, CDR2 LQKENI. This CDR3 region has 16 residues. After removal of 2 bases from V and 3 bases from J, the junction contained 5 bases not matched to a gene.

The chain couples TRBV25-1 to TRBJ2-7; 15 bases agree with TRBD2. Germline V gene sequence: CDR1 MGHDK, CDR2 SYGVNS. Trimming cost V 4 bases and J 6 bases; bases outside gene matches: 10. The CDR3 length is 17 residues. The CDR3 nucleotides are TGTGCCAGCAGTGGGCCCGGGACTAGCGGGAGGACCTTCGAGCAGTACTTC. Translating it yields CASSGPGTSGRTFEQYF.

This clone occurred once. The chain couples TRBV30 to TRBJ1-2; tentatively, D is TRBD1 (5 bases). The CDR3 loop spans 12 amino acids. Germline CDR1 GTSNPN, CDR2 SVGIG (reference sequence). Trimming left V 2 bases short and J 7 bases short, with 11 bases between. DNA for the CDR3: TGTGCCTGGAGTCCCGAGGGGCCTGGCTACACCTTC. This sequence encodes CAWSPEGPGYTF.

The chain employs TRBV6-5 and TRBJ2-7, with TRBD2 matching over 11 bases. The CDR3 runs 15 residues. The V gene's germline CDR1 is MNHEY and CDR2 SVGAGI. The trim removed 6 bases at V and 5 bases at J, leaving 9 bases unmatched. CDR3 amino acids: CASSSSGRRPNEQYF. CDR3 DNA sequence: TGTGCCAGCAGCTCTAGCGGGAGGCGACCCAACGAGCAGTACTTC.

This clone was seen just once. The rearrangement uses TRBV29-1 and TRBJ1-1, with D hard to call. Germline CDR1 reads SQVTM; CDR2 reads ANQGSEA. V was pared by 1 base and J by 4 bases, with 10 bases between. CDR3 size: 13 residues. The DNA for the CDR3 is TGCAGCGTTGAAGGGGTAGTAAGCACTGAAGCTTTCTTT. It specifies CSVEGVVSTEAFF.

This clone is categorized as medium-sized. The rearrangement joins TRBV6-1 to TRBJ1-2; 9 bases agree with TRBD1. This CDR3 contains 14 residues. V lost 6 bases, J lost 5 bases, and 7 bases stayed unmatched. The V gene's germline CDR1 is MNHNS and CDR2 SASEGT. The CDR3 sequence: CASRGQGGTYGYTF. The CDR3 region has the DNA TGTGCCAGCAGGGGACAGGGAGGGACATATGGCTACACCTTC.

The rearrangement links TRBV18 to TRBJ2-3; tentatively, D is TRBD1 or TRBD2 (5 bases each). Trimming shortened V by 0 bases and J by 1 base, and 14 bases separated the two germline ends. Per the germline V gene, CDR1 is KGHSH and CDR2 is LQKENI. CDR3 length equals 17 residues. This CDR3 is CASSPPQGEGGTDTQYF. The CDR3 coding sequence is TGTGCCAGCTCACCACCGCAGGGTGAGGGTGGCACAGATACGCAGTATTTT.

J is TRBJ1-1 and V is TRBV6-1, with unresolved D. The V end was cut by 2 bases, the J end by 4 bases, with 17 bases between. The germline V gene has CDR1 MNHNS and CDR2 SASEGT. The CDR3 loop spans 16 amino acids. CDR3 in amino acids: CASSERVVDRRTEAFF. The CDR3 DNA reads TGTGCCAGCAGTGAAAGGGTAGTGGACCGGCGCACTGAAGCTTTCTTT.

V and J are TRBV6-5 and TRBJ2-4, with 9 bases aligning to TRBD1. This CDR3 spans 15 amino acids. Per the germline V gene, CDR1 is MNHEY and CDR2 is SVGAGI. Trimming at V came to 6 bases and at J to 6 bases, leaving 9 bases not matched to a gene. This CDR3 reads CASSPGQGERNIQYF. The CDR3 coding sequence is TGTGCCAGCAGCCCGGGACAGGGAGAAAGAAACATTCAGTACTTC.

J is TRBJ2-7 and V is TRBV6-5; TRBD2 agrees at 9 bases. V was pared by 0 bases and J by 2 bases, with 2 bases of the junction left unmatched. The CDR3 runs to 15 residues. The germline V gene encodes CDR1 MNHEY and CDR2 SVGAGI. CDR3 nucleotides: TGTGCCAGCAGTTACTCGGCGGGAGGGGCCTACGAGCAGTACTTC. It translates to CASSYSAGGAYEQYF.

The V and J genes are TRBV7-2 and TRBJ1-1; D is perhaps TRBD1 (6 bases). V gave up 5 bases and J gave up 5 bases, with 15 bases separating them. This CDR3 region has 14 residues. Looked up from germline, CDR1 is SGHTA and CDR2 is FQGNSA. This CDR3 is CASSEGGRATEAFF. The CDR3 region has the DNA TGTGCCAGCAGCGAAGGGGGACGCGCTACTGAAGCTTTCTTT.

The V call is TRBV27, the J call TRBJ1-5, with TRBD1 matching over 7 bases. V gave up 8 bases and J gave up 8 bases; unmatched junction bases: 21. In germline, CDR1 is MNHEY, CDR2 SMNVEV (reference sequence). The CDR3 runs to 17 residues. The CDR3 coding sequence is TGTGCCAGCTCCCCCCGGGGACAGAACCTATTAGGAAAGCCCCAGCATTTT. Translating it yields CASSPRGQNLLGKPQHF.

This clone has just a few counts. This rearrangement joins TRBV7-3 to TRBJ2-7; TRBD2 is a possible D gene (5 bases). This CDR3 region has 13 residues. The V and J ends lost 5 bases and 6 bases respectively, with 14 bases between them. Germline-derived CDR1 and CDR2 are SGHTA and FQGTGA. Written as DNA, the CDR3 is TGTGCCAGCAGCGCTAGCCCGACTACCGAGCAGTACTTC. Its translation: CASSASPTTEQYF.

The V and J genes are TRBV7-9 and TRBJ2-2; TRBD2 agrees at 11 bases. From germline, CDR1 is SEHNR and CDR2 FQNEAQ (reference sequence). The CDR3 is 16 amino acids. The ends lost 1 base at V and 4 bases at J; junction bases unmatched: 2. The CDR3 DNA follows: TGTGCCAGCAGCTTAGAACTAGCGGGAGCCACCGGGGAGCTGTTTTTT. This codes for CASSLELAGATGELFF. Supplemented by reference TRBV7-9 and TRBJ2-2, the full variable domain reads DTGVSQNPRHKITKRGQNVTFRCDPISEHNRLYWYRQTLGQGPEFLTYFQNEAQLEKSRLLSDRFSAERPKGSFSTLEIQRTEQGDSAMYLCASSLELAGATGELFFGEGSRLTVL.

The V and J genes are TRBV19 and TRBJ2-4; TRBD2 matches at 7 bases. With 3 bases clipped from V and 0 bases from J, the junction kept 8 bases outside the gene matches. Germline V CDR1 and CDR2: LNHDA, SQIVND (reference sequence). CDR3 size: 17 residues. The CDR3 nucleotides are TGTGCCAGTAGTATGTTGGGGGACTACTTAGCCAAAAACATTCAGTACTTC. This gives the protein CASSMLGDYLAKNIQYF. The full variable domain, with the rest looked up from reference TRBV19 and TRBJ2-4, is DGGITQSPKYLFRKEGQNVTLSCEQNLNHDAMYWYRQDPGQGLRLIYYSQIVNDFQKGDIAEGYSVSREKKESFPLTVTSAQKNPTAFYLCASSMLGDYLAKNIQYFGAGTRLSVL.

The rearrangement links TRBV10-3 to TRBJ2-5; a possible D gene is TRBD2 (5 bases). The ends were cut back, 2 bases at V and 4 bases at J, with 11 bases in the middle. The CDR3 spans 14 residues. Germline CDR1 is ENHRY and CDR2 is SYGVKD. The CDR3 sequence: CAISEEGVAETQYF. The CDR3 coding sequence is TGTGCCATCAGTGAGGAGGGAGTAGCAGAGACCCAGTACTTC.

V usage is TRBV19 and J usage is TRBJ2-1, with D possibly called TRBD1 or TRBD2 (5 bases each). The V and J ends lost 5 bases and 7 bases respectively, with 15 bases between them. The CDR3 contains 14 residues. Germline CDR1 LNHDA, CDR2 SQIVND (reference sequence). CDR3 DNA: TGTGCCAGTAGTCTCGGGACGGACCAAAATGAGCAGTTCTTC. This codes for CASSLGTDQNEQFF.

The J gene is TRBJ1-5, the V gene TRBV6-6, with unresolved D. Trimming took off 5 bases at V and 10 bases at J, with 12 bases between the two ends. Germline CDR1 MNHNY, CDR2 SVGAGI (reference sequence). The length of the CDR3 is 12 residues. CDR3 amino acids: CASSPADAPQHF. The CDR3 DNA sequence: TGTGCCAGCAGTCCAGCGGATGCACCCCAGCATTTT.

The chain has TRBV23-1 and TRBJ2-3; either TRBD1 or TRBD2 may supply D (6 bases each). TRBV23-1 carries the ORF label, with uncertain function. The V end was cut by 4 bases, the J end by 0 bases, with 17 bases between. The CDR3 has 17 residues. This CDR3 reads CASSPKTGLTSTDTQYF. The DNA for the CDR3 is TGCGCCAGCAGTCCCAAGACAGGACTAACTAGCACAGATACGCAGTATTTT.

The rearrangement uses TRBV9 and TRBJ2-1, with D perhaps being TRBD1 or TRBD2 (5 bases each). Germline CDR1 is SGDLS and CDR2 is YYNGEE. The CDR3 is 15 residues long. Trimming left V 0 bases short and J 2 bases short, with 9 bases between. The CDR3, as DNA: TGTGCCAGCAGCGTAGTGGGGGACGCCTACAATGAGCAGTTCTTC. Translation gives CASSVVGDAYNEQFF.

The gene calls are TRBV5-6 and TRBJ1-2, with D hard to call. V was pared by 0 bases and J by 9 bases, with 12 bases between. Per the germline V gene, CDR1 is SGHDT and CDR2 is YYEEEE. CDR3 size: 13 residues. For the CDR3, the DNA is TGTGCCAGCAGCTTGGAGGTGCCGGCTAGCTACACCTTC. It translates to CASSLEVPASYTF.

V is TRBV11-1 and J is TRBJ1-2; the match to TRBD1 covers 7 bases. V shed 5 bases, J shed 4 bases, and the junction held 7 bases outside the gene matches. Germline-derived CDR1 and CDR2 are SGHAT and FQDESV (reference sequence). CDR3 length: 14 amino acids. The CDR3 DNA reads TGTGCCAGCAGCGCGCCCGGGACAGTCTATGGCTACACCTTC. Protein sequence: CASSAPGTVYGYTF.

The chain combines TRBV19 with TRBJ2-1; 12 bases fit TRBD2. The germline V gene encodes CDR1 LNHDA and CDR2 SQIVND (reference sequence). CDR3 length: 14 residues. V trimming: 3 bases; J trimming: 7 bases; junction bases outside the gene matches: 1. CDR3 nucleotide sequence: TGTGCCAGTAGTATTGGGACTAGCGGGAATGAGCAGTTCTTC. It encodes CASSIGTSGNEQFF.

This clone was detected once. The chain joins TRBV6-4 to TRBJ2-2; unclear D gene. The CDR3 is 15 amino acids. Trimming removed 6 bases at V and 6 bases at J, with 17 bases between. CDR1 and CDR2 from the germline V gene are MRHNA and SNTAGT. The CDR3 loop reads CASSPGSNFPGELFF. DNA for the CDR3: TGTGCCAGCAGCCCCGGCTCAAATTTCCCCGGGGAGCTGTTTTTT.